The sequence of this TCR beta chain was determined in a study of CD8 T cells in ankylosing spondylitis. Whole-study results and caveats: Within ankylosing spondylitis blood, a TCR beta motif made up of seven to nine highly homologous variants appeared to be characteristic.

Trimming stripped 2 bases from V and 0 bases from J, with 8 bases between. The CDR3 consists of 14 residues. Germline CDR1 is SGHAT and CDR2 is FQNNGV. Each TCR beta library was made by quantitative 5'-RACE that incorporated molecular barcodes. Each CDR3 protein is one row after TCRdb ran MiXCR on the 5' RACE reads. The repertoire holds about 540,000 distinct CDR3 sequences, with roughly 12% as singletons. This clonotype was seen at least ten times. Its antigen remains unknown. Sequencing input: blood, either unsorted or a sorted T cell fraction (not recorded which). The receptor comes from a male donor with ankylosing spondylitis. The chain couples TRBV11-2 to TRBJ2-7; D gene unclear. The chain's CDR3 is CASSLSGNSYEQYV. In DNA form, the CDR3 reads TGTGCCAGCAGCTTATCTGGAAACTCCTACGAGCAGTACGTC.